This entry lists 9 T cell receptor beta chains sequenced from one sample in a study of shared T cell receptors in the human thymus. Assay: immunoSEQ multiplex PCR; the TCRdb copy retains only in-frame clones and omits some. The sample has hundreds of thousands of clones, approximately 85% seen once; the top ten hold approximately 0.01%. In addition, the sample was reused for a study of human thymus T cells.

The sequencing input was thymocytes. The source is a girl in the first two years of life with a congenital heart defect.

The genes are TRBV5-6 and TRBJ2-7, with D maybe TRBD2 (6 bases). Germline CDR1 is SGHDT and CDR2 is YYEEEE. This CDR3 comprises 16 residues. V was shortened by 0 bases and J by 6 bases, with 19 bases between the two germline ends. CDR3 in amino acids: CASSLACTGGLCEQYF. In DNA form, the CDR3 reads TGTGCCAGCAGCTTGGCTTGTACTGGGGGACTCTGCGAGCAGTACTTC.

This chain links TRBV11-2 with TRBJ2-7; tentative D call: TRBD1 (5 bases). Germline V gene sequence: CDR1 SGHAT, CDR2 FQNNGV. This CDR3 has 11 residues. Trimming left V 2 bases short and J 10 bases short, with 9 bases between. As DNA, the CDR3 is TGTGCCAGCAGCTTATACGGACACCAGTACTTC. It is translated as CASSLYGHQYF.

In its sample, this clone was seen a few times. The CDR3 loop is CASSPTGTSSLYYEQYF. The CDR3 coding sequence is TGTGCCAGCAGCCCAACCGGGACTAGTTCTTTGTACTACGAGCAGTACTTC. The chain combines TRBV7-6 with TRBJ2-7, with TRBD2 matching 8 bases. In germline, CDR1 is SGHVS, CDR2 FNYEAQ. The ends lost 5 bases at V and 3 bases at J; junction bases unmatched: 15. CDR3 length equals 17 residues.

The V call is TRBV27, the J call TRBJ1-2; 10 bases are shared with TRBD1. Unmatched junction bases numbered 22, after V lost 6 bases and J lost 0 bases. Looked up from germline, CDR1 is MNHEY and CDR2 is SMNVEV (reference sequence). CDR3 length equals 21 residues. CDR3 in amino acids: CASRITPKPGQGRHTNYGYTF. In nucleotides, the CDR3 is TGTGCCAGCAGGATAACCCCTAAGCCGGGACAGGGGCGACACACTAACTATGGCTACACCTTC.

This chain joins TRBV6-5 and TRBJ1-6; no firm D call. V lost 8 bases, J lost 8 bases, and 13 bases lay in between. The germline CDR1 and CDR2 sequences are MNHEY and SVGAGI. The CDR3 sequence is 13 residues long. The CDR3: CASRPGSYSPLHF. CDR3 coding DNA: TGTGCCAGCCGCCCAGGCTCCTATTCACCCCTCCACTTT.

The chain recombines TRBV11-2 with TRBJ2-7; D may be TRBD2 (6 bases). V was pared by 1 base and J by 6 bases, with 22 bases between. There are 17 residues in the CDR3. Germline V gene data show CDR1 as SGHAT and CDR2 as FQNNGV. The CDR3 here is CASSLVYSGESPTEQYF. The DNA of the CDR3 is TGTGCCAGCAGCTTAGTATACTCGGGGGAGTCACCTACCGAGCAGTACTTC.

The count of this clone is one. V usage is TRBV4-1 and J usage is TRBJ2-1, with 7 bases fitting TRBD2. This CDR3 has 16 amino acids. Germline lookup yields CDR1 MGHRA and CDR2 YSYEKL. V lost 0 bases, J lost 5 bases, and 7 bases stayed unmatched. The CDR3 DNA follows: TGCGCCAGCAGCCAAGAGATGGGGGGGATGGACAATGAGCAGTTCTTC. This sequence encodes CASSQEMGGMDNEQFF.

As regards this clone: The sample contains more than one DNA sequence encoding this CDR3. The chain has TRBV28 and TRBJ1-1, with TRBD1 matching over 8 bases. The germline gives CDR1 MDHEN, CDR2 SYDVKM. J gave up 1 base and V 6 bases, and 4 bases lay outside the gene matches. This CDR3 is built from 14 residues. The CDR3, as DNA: TGTGCCAGCAGCATACAGGGGGAGAACACTGAAGCTTTCTTT. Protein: CASSIQGENTEAFF.

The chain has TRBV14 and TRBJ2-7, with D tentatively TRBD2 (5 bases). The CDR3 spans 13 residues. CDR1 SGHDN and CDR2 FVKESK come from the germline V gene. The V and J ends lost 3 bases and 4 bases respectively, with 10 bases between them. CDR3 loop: CASSHGPGYEQYF. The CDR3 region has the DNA TGTGCCAGCAGCCACGGACCGGGATACGAGCAGTACTTC. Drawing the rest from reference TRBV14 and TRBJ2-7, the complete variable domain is EAGVTQFPSHSVIEKGQTVTLRCDPISGHDNLYWYRRVMGKEIKFLLHFVKESKQDESGMPNNRFLAERTGGTYSTLKVQPAELEDSGVYFCASSHGPGYEQYFGPGTRLTVT.